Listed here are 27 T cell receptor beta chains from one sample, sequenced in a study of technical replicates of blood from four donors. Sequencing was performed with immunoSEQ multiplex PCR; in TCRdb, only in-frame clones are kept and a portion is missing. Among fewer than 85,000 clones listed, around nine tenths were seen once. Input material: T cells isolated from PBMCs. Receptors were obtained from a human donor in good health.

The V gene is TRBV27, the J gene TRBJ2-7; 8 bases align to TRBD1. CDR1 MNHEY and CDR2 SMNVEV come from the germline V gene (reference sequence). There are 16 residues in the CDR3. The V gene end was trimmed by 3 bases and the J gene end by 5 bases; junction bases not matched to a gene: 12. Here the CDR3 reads CASSLYGTGGSHEQYF. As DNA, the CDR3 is TGTGCCAGCAGTTTGTACGGGACAGGAGGTTCTCACGAGCAGTACTTC.

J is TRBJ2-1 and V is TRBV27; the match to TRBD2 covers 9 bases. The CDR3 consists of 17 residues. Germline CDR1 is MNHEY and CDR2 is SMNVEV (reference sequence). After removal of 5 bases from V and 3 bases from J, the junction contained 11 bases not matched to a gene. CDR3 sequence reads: CASSHTSGTSSYNEQFF. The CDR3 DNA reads TGTGCCAGCAGTCATACATCCGGGACTAGCAGCTACAATGAGCAGTTCTTC.

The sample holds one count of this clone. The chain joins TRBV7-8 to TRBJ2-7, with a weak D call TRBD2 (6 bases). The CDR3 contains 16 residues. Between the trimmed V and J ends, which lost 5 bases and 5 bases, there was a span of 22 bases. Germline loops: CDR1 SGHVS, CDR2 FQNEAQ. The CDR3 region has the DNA TGTGCCAGCAGCCCCCGTCGGGTGGGAGGTTCCCACGAGCAGTACTTC. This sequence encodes CASSPRRVGGSHEQYF. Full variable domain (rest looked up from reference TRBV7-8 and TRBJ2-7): GAGVSQSPRYKVAKRGQDVALRCDPISGHVSLFWYQQALGQGPEFLTYFQNEAQLDKSGLPSDRFFAERPEGSVSTLKIQRTQQEDSAVYLCASSPRRVGGSHEQYFGPGTRLTVT.

This CDR3 reads CASSFNLDRGEETQYF. The CDR3 DNA is TGTGCCAGCAGTTTCAACCTCGACAGGGGCGAGGAGACCCAGTACTTC. V and J are TRBV28 and TRBJ2-5; 8 nucleotides agree with TRBD1. Germline V gene data show CDR1 as MDHEN and CDR2 as SYDVKM. The CDR3 covers 16 residues. The trim removed 3 bases at V and 5 bases at J, leaving 11 bases unmatched.

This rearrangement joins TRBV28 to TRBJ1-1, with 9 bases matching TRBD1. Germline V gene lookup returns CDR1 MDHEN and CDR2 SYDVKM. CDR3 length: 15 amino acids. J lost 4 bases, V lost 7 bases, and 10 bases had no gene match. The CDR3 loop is CASTTRGDRVTEAFF. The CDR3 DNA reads TGTGCCAGCACCACCCGGGGGGACAGGGTCACTGAAGCTTTCTTT.

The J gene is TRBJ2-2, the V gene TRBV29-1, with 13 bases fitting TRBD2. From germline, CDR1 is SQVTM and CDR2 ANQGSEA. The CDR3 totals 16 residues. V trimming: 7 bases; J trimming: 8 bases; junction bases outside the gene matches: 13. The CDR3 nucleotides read TGCAGCGCCTTCTGGGAGGGACTAGCGGGACTAGGGGAGCTGTTTTTT. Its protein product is CSAFWEGLAGLGELFF.

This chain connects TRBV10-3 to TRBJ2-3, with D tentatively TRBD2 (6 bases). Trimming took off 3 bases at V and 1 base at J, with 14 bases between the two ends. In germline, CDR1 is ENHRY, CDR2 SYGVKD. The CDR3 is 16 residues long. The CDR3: CAISDVLGGGTDTQYF. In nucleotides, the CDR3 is TGTGCCATCAGTGACGTATTGGGAGGTGGCACAGATACGCAGTATTTT.

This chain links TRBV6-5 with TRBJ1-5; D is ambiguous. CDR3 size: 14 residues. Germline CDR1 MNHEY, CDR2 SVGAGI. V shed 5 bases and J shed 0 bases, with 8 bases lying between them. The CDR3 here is CASSDIYSNQPQHF. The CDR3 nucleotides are TGTGCCAGCAGTGACATCTATAGCAATCAGCCCCAGCATTTT.

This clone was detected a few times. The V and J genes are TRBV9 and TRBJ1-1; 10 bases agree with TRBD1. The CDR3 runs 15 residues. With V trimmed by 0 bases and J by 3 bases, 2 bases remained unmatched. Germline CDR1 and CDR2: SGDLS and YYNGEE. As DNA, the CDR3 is TGTGCCAGCAGCGTAGAGGGGACAGGGGACACTGAAGCTTTCTTT. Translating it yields CASSVEGTGDTEAFF.

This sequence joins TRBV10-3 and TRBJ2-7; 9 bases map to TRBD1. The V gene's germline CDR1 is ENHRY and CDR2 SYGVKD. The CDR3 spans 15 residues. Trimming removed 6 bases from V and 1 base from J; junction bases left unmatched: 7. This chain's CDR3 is CAIRPGQGRSYEQYF. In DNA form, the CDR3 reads TGTGCCATCAGGCCGGGACAGGGACGTTCCTACGAGCAGTACTTC.

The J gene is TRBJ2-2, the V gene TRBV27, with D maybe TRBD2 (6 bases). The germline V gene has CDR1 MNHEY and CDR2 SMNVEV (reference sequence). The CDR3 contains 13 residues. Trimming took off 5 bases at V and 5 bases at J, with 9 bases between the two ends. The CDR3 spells CASSLARTGELFF. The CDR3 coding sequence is TGTGCCAGCAGTCTAGCGAGGACCGGGGAGCTGTTTTTT.

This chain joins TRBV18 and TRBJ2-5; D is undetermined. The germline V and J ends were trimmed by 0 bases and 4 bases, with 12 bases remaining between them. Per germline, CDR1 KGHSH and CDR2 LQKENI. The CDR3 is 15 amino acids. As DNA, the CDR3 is TGTGCCAGCTCACCACCCGCGCTAGTTGGAGAGACCCAGTACTTC. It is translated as CASSPPALVGETQYF.

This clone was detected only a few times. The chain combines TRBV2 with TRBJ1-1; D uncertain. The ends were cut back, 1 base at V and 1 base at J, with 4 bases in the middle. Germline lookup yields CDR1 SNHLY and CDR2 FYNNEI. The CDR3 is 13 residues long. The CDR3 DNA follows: TGTGCCAGCAGTGAAGAGCGGAACACTGAAGCTTTCTTT. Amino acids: CASSEERNTEAFF.

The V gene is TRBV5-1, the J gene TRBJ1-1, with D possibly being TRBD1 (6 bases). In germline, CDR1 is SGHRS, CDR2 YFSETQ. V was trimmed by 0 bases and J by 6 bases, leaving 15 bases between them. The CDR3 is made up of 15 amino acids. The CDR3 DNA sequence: TGCGCCAGCAGCTTGGGTCCAGGGGTTGGCCCTGAAGCTTTCTTT. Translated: CASSLGPGVGPEAFF. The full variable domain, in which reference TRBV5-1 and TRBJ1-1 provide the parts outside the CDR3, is KAGVTQTPRYLIKTRGQQVTLSCSPISGHRSVSWYQQTPGQGLQFLFEYFSETQRNKGNFPGRFSGRQFSNSRSEMNVSTLELGDSALYLCASSLGPGVGPEAFFGQGTRLTVV.

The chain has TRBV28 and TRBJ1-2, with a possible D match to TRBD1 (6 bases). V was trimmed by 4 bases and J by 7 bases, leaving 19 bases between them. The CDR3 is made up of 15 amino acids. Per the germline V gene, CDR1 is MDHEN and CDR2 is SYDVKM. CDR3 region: CASSSHEGVRFGYTF. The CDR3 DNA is TGTGCCAGCAGTTCCCATGAGGGGGTTCGGTTTGGCTACACCTTC.

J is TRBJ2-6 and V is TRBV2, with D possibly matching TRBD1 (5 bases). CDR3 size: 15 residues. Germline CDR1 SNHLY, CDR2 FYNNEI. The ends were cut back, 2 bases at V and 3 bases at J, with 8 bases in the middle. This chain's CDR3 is CASSETGFGANVLTF. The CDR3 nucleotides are TGTGCCAGCAGTGAAACAGGATTTGGGGCCAACGTCCTGACTTTC. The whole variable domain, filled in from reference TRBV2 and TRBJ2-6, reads EPEVTQTPSHQVTQMGQEVILRCVPISNHLYFYWYRQILGQKVEFLVSFYNNEISEKSEIFDDQFSVERPDGSNFTLKIRSTKLEDSAMYFCASSETGFGANVLTFGAGSRLTVL.

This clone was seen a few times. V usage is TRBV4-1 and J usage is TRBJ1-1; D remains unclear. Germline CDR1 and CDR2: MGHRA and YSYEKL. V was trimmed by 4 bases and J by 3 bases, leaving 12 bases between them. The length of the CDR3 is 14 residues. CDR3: CASSPGQEDTEAFF. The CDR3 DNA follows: TGCGCCAGCAGCCCTGGTCAGGAGGACACTGAAGCTTTCTTT.

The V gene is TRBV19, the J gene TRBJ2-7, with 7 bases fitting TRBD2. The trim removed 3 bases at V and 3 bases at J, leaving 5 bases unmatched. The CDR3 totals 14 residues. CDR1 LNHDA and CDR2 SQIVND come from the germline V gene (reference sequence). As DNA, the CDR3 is TGTGCCAGTAGTATTAGCGGGTCCTACTACGAGCAGTACTTC. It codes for CASSISGSYYEQYF.

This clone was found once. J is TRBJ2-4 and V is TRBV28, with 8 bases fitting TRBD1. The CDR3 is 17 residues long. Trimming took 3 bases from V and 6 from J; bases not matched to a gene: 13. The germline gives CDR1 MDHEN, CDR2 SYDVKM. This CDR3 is CASSFTGQVQNRNIQYF. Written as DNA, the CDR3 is TGTGCCAGCAGTTTTACGGGACAGGTACAGAATAGAAACATTCAGTACTTC.

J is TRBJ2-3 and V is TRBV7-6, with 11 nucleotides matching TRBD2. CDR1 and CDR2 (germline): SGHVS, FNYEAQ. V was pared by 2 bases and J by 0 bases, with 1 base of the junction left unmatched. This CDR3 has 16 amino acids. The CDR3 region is CASSLLAGGSTDTQYF. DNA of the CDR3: TGTGCCAGCAGCTTATTAGCGGGAGGGAGCACAGATACGCAGTATTTT.

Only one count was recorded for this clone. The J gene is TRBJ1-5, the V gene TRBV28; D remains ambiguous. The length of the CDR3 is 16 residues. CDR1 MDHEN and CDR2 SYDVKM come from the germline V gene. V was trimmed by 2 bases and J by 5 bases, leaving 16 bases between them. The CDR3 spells CASSLGHPGGYQPQHF. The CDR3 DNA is TGTGCCAGCAGTTTAGGTCACCCTGGAGGTTATCAGCCCCAGCATTTT.

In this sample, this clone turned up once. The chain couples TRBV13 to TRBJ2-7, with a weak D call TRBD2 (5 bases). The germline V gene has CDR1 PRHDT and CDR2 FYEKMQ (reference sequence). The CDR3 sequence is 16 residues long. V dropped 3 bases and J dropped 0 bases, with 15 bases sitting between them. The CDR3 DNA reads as TGTGCCAGCAGCTTTTATTTAGGACTTTCCTCCTACGAGCAGTACTTC. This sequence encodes CASSFYLGLSSYEQYF.

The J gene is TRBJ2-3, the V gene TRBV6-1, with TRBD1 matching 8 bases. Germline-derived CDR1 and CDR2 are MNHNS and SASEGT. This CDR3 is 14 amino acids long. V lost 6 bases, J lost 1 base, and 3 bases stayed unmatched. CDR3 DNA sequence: TGTGCCAGCAGAGTACAGGGGGGCACAGATACGCAGTATTTT. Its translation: CASRVQGGTDTQYF.

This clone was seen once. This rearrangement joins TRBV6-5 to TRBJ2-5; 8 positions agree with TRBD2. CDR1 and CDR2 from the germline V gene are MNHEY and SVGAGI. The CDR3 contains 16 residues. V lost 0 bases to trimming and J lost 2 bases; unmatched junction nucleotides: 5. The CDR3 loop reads CASSYSLAGEQETQYF. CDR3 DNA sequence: TGTGCCAGCAGTTACTCCCTAGCGGGTGAGCAAGAGACCCAGTACTTC.

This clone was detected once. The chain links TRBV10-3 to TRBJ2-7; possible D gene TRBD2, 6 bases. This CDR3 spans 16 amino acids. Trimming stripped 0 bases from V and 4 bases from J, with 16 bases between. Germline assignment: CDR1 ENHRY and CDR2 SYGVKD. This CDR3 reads CAISESLGGLGYEQYF. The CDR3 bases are TGTGCCATCAGTGAGTCCTTGGGAGGTTTAGGTTACGAGCAGTACTTC.

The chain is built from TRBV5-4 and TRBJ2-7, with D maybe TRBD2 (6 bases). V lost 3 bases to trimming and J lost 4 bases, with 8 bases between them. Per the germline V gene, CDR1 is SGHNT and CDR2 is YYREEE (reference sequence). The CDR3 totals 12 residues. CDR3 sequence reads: CASSWGEYEQYF. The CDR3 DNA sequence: TGTGCCAGCAGCTGGGGGGAATACGAGCAGTACTTC.

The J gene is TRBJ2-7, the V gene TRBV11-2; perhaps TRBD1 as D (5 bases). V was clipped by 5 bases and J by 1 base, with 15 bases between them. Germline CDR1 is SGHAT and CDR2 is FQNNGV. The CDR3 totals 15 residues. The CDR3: CASSPSPKGSYEQYF. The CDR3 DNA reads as TGTGCCAGCAGCCCTAGTCCTAAGGGGTCCTACGAGCAGTACTTC.